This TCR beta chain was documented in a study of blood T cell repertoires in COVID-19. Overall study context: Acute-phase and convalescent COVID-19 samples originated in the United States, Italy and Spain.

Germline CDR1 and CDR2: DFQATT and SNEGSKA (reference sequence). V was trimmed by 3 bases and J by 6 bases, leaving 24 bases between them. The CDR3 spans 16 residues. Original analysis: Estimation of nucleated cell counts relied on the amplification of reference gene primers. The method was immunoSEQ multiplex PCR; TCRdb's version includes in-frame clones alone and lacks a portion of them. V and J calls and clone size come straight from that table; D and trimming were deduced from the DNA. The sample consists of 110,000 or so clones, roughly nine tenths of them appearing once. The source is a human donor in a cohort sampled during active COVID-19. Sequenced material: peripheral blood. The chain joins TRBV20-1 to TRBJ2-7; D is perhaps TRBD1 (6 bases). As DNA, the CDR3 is TGCAGTGCTAGTCTTCCCGAACAGGGTTACGCCCGCGAGCAGTACTTC. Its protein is CSASLPEQGYAREQYF.